One T cell receptor beta chain is described in this entry. Using immunoSEQ multiplex PCR, the repertoire was profiled, and TCRdb retains in-frame clones only, with some absent. The data contain around 15,000 clones, 65% to 75% of them seen just once; the ten biggest clones take up 25% to 30%. The data stem from a study of somatic mutations in cytotoxic T cells in rheumatoid arthritis. The specimen sequenced was CD8+ T cells sorted from blood. The clonotype originates from an adult with rheumatoid arthritis.

The CDR3 bases are TGTGCCAGCAGCCCCGGACAAAATGAAGCTTTCTTT. It encodes CASSPGQNEAFF. The chain uses TRBV2 and TRBJ1-1; TRBD1 might be the D (5 bases). V was clipped by 6 bases and J by 7 bases, with 12 bases between them. CDR1 and CDR2 from the germline V gene are SNHLY and FYNNEI. The CDR3 runs 12 residues.